The 21 T cell receptor beta chains presented below share a single source sample, sequenced in a study of naive and memory T cell subsets. An equimolar mix of two oligonucleotides served as the beta constant-region primer for TRBC1 and TRBC2. Four rounds of PCR amplified the ligated cDNA using nested alpha and beta constant-region primers plus SP2. TCRdb called the UMI-ligation and nested PCR reads again in MiXCR, with one record for every CDR3 protein. The sample comprises 1,400 to 1,500 distinct CDR3 sequences, around 7.3% of which are singletons, and approximately 86% rests with the top ten. Sequenced input: CD8+ TEMRA cells from blood. Noted subset: effector memory re-expressing CD45RA, CD45RA+ CD27-. These receptor sequences come from a human donor in good health.

This clonotype was seen many times. The genes are TRBV12-3 or TRBV12-4 and TRBJ1-1; D remains unclear. V gave up 1 base and J gave up 6 bases, with 9 bases separating them. The CDR3 is 13 residues long. The chain's CDR3 is CASSLGLGPEAFF. The CDR3 nucleotides are TGTGCCAGCAGTTTAGGTCTGGGCCCTGAAGCTTTCTTT.

The rearrangement uses TRBV28 and TRBJ2-7; 7 bases are a match to TRBD1. Germline V gene lookup returns CDR1 MDHEN and CDR2 SYDVKM. The V segment lost 10 bases and the J segment 2 bases; nucleotides outside the gene matches: 8. CDR3 size: 13 residues. CDR3 amino acids: CATGRGTAYEQYF. CDR3 DNA sequence: TGTGCCACCGGTAGGGGGACAGCCTACGAGCAGTACTTC.

This clonotype was seen repeatedly, ten times or more. V gene TRBV6-1 combines with J gene TRBJ1-1; a possible D gene is TRBD1 (6 bases). This CDR3 comprises 14 residues. Trimming stripped 10 bases from V and 7 bases from J, with 22 bases between. The germline V gene has CDR1 MNHNS and CDR2 SASEGT. DNA of the CDR3: TGTGCCATCCTTCTGACAGGTCGGCGGTTTGAAGCTTTCTTT. Residues: CAILLTGRRFEAFF.

This clonotype has a handful of counts. The V and J genes are TRBV6-6 and TRBJ2-1, with D unresolved. With 7 bases removed from V and 3 bases from J, the gap between germline ends came to 16 bases. Germline CDR1 is MNHNY and CDR2 is SVGAGI (reference sequence). This CDR3 has 15 residues. The CDR3 nucleotides are TGTGCCAGCATCTGGTCAGTGACCAACTACAATGAGCAGTTCTTC. It codes for CASIWSVTNYNEQFF.

This clonotype was found many times. The chain has TRBV10-2 and TRBJ2-1; tentatively, D is TRBD2 (5 bases). The CDR3 extends over 12 amino acids. Germline CDR1 WSHSY, CDR2 SAAADI. V gave up 2 bases and J gave up 7 bases, with 6 bases separating them. CDR3 residues: CASSEPGNEQFF. The CDR3 region has the DNA TGCGCCAGCAGTGAGCCGGGGAATGAGCAGTTCTTC.

V and J are TRBV4-3 and TRBJ2-1; D is perhaps TRBD2 (5 bases). CDR3 length: 14 amino acids. V lost 2 bases and J 6 bases, leaving 11 bases between the germline ends. The germline V gene encodes CDR1 LGHNA and CDR2 YSLEER. For the CDR3, the DNA is TGCGCCAGCAGCCAATTACTAGTTGGCAATGAGCAGTTCTTC. As protein: CASSQLLVGNEQFF.

This clonotype was seen only a few times. The chain is built from TRBV7-8 and TRBJ2-1; 9 positions match TRBD2. Germline CDR1 and CDR2: SGHVS and FQNEAQ. There are 18 residues in the CDR3. V lost 1 base, J lost 5 bases, and 12 bases stayed unmatched. As DNA, the CDR3 is TGTGCCAGCAGCTTAGGTCGACGCGGGAGGGTCCCCCACAATGAGCAGTTCTTC. Its protein is CASSLGRRGRVPHNEQFF.

This clonotype occurred many times. This sequence joins TRBV3-1 and TRBJ2-7, with TRBD1 matching 8 bases. The V segment lost 5 bases and the J segment 4 bases; nucleotides outside the gene matches: 4. Germline loops: CDR1 LGHDT, CDR2 YNNKEL (reference sequence). The CDR3 totals 13 residues. CDR3 nucleotide sequence: TGTGCCAGCAGCACCCAGGGGGCGTACGAGCAGTACTTC. Its translation: CASSTQGAYEQYF.

CDR3 bases: TGTGCCAGCAGTCATCGCCTCAGGGGGCTGGACACTGAAGCTTTCTTT. Its translation: CASSHRLRGLDTEAFF. The chain recombines TRBV11-2 with TRBJ1-1, with 8 bases that match TRBD1. CDR3 length equals 16 residues. Losses at the gene ends were 6 bases for V and 3 bases for J; bases not matched to a gene: 12. Germline V gives CDR1 SGHAT, CDR2 FQNNGV.

This clonotype turned up a few times. The chain links TRBV27 to TRBJ1-4, with D perhaps matching TRBD1 (5 bases). Germline V gene lookup returns CDR1 MNHEY and CDR2 SMNVEV (reference sequence). The V end was cut by 0 bases, the J end by 13 bases, with 12 bases between. The CDR3 runs to 13 residues. CDR3 amino acids: CASSLSRMGGLFF. For the CDR3, the DNA is TGTGCCAGCAGTTTATCGAGGATGGGGGGACTGTTTTTT.

The rearrangement uses TRBV7-6 and TRBJ1-4; D is unclear. This CDR3 has 15 residues. V lost 5 bases and J lost 6, with 16 bases in between. CDR1 and CDR2 (germline): SGHVS, FNYEAQ. Here the CDR3 reads CASSRTDLVDEKLFF. CDR3 coding DNA: TGTGCCAGCAGCCGTACGGACCTCGTTGATGAAAAACTGTTTTTT.

The V call is TRBV2, the J call TRBJ2-1; TRBD2 matches 8 bases. The CDR3 length is 16 residues. Germline V lookup: CDR1 SNHLY, CDR2 FYNNEI. V was pared by 3 bases and J by 1 base, with 5 bases of the junction left unmatched. CDR3 sequence (DNA): TGTGCCAGCAGTGATAGTTTAGCGGGGTCCTACAATGAGCAGTTCTTC. It translates to CASSDSLAGSYNEQFF.

This clonotype was detected many times. The V call is TRBV5-4, the J call TRBJ1-4; D is possibly TRBD1 (5 bases). There are 13 residues in the CDR3. Deletions cut 0 bases from V and 7 bases from J, with 7 bases between. The germline V gene has CDR1 SGHNT and CDR2 YYREEE (reference sequence). Here the CDR3 reads CASSLAGTEKLFF. CDR3 DNA: TGTGCCAGCAGCTTGGCAGGGACTGAAAAACTGTTTTTT.

This clonotype was picked up a small number of times. The J gene is TRBJ1-2, the V gene TRBV9; D not resolved. V lost 4 bases and J 2 bases, leaving 15 bases between the germline ends. The CDR3 has 15 amino acids. The V gene's germline CDR1 is SGDLS and CDR2 YYNGEE. The CDR3 DNA reads TGTGCCAGCAGCCCCGGCGGACTCATCAACTATGGCTACACCTTC. Protein sequence: CASSPGGLINYGYTF.

The V gene is TRBV27, the J gene TRBJ2-1; 10 bases line up with TRBD2. This CDR3 is built from 16 residues. The junction had 6 bases not matched to a gene; V was cut back by 3 bases and J by 4 bases. The V gene's germline CDR1 is MNHEY and CDR2 SMNVEV (reference sequence). The CDR3 loop is CASSFTSGTWYNEQFF. The DNA of the CDR3 is TGTGCCAGCAGTTTTACTAGCGGGACGTGGTACAATGAGCAGTTCTTC.

This clonotype was seen repeatedly, ten times or more. The chain couples TRBV4-3 to TRBJ1-4; D gene unclear. The CDR3 covers 15 residues. The V end was cut by 1 base, the J end by 7 bases, with 13 bases between. CDR1 and CDR2 (germline): LGHNA, YSLEER. The DNA of the CDR3 is TGCGCCAGCAGCCAAGGGGCGGAAGTCGGTGAAAAACTGTTTTTT. As protein: CASSQGAEVGEKLFF.

The gene calls are TRBV11-2 and TRBJ1-2; no definite D call. The ends were cut back, 0 bases at V and 4 bases at J, with 12 bases in the middle. Germline V gene lookup returns CDR1 SGHAT and CDR2 FQNNGV. This CDR3 is 15 amino acids long. CDR3 sequence: CASSLDNSGFYGYTF. The CDR3 nucleotides read TGTGCCAGCAGCTTAGATAACTCAGGCTTCTATGGCTACACCTTC.

This clonotype has at least ten counts. The chain is built from TRBV27 and TRBJ1-1; TRBD1 matches at 7 bases. The ends lost 4 bases at V and 4 bases at J; junction bases unmatched: 12. Germline CDR1 MNHEY, CDR2 SMNVEV (reference sequence). This CDR3 has 16 residues. CDR3 amino acids: CASSSFYRGGGTEAFF. CDR3 DNA: TGTGCCAGCAGTTCCTTCTACAGGGGCGGGGGCACTGAAGCTTTCTTT.

CDR3 amino acids: CASSLTGGINEQYF. The CDR3 DNA sequence: TGTGCCAGCAGTTTAACAGGGGGCATAAACGAGCAGTACTTC. The V and J genes are TRBV28 and TRBJ2-7, with TRBD1 matching over 9 bases. J was trimmed by 5 bases and V by 2 bases; bases with no gene match: 4. This CDR3 contains 14 residues. CDR1 is MDHEN, CDR2 SYDVKM, per germline.

By frequency in the sample, this clonotype is medium-sized (0.01 to 0.1%). The V gene is TRBV20-1, the J gene TRBJ1-5, with D tentatively TRBD1 (5 bases). Germline V gene lookup returns CDR1 DFQATT and CDR2 SNEGSKA (reference sequence). The CDR3 has 13 residues. V dropped 0 bases and J dropped 4 bases, with 7 bases sitting between them. This CDR3 reads CSARDRENQPQHF. The DNA of the CDR3 is TGCAGTGCTAGAGACAGGGAAAATCAGCCCCAGCATTTT.

This clonotype was picked up a small number of times. The chain employs TRBV28 and TRBJ2-1, with 9 nucleotides matching TRBD1. Looked up from germline, CDR1 is MDHEN and CDR2 is SYDVKM. The CDR3 runs 13 residues. J lost 3 bases, V lost 6 bases, and 0 bases had no gene match. The CDR3 spells CASRDRGYNEQFF. DNA of the CDR3: TGTGCCAGCAGGGACAGGGGCTACAATGAGCAGTTCTTC. The complete variable domain, with remaining parts taken from reference TRBV28 and TRBJ2-1, reads DVKVTQSSRYLVKRTGEKVFLECVQDMDHENMFWYRQDPGLGLRLIYFSYDVKMKEKGDIPEGYSVSREKKERFSLILESASTNQTSMYLCASRDRGYNEQFFGPGTRLTVL.